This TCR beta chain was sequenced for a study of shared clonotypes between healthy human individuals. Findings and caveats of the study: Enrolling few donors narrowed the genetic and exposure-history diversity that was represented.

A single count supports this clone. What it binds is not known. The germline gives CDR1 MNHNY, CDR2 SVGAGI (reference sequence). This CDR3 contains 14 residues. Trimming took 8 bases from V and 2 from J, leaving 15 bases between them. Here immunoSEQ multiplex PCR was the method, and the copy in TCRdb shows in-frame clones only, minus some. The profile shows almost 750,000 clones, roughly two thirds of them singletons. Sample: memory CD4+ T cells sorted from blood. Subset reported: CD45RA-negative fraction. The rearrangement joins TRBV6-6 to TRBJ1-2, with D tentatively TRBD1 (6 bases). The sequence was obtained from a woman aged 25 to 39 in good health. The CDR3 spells CASVRKDSNYGYTF. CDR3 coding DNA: TGTGCCAGCGTACGCAAGGACAGCAACTATGGCTACACCTTC.